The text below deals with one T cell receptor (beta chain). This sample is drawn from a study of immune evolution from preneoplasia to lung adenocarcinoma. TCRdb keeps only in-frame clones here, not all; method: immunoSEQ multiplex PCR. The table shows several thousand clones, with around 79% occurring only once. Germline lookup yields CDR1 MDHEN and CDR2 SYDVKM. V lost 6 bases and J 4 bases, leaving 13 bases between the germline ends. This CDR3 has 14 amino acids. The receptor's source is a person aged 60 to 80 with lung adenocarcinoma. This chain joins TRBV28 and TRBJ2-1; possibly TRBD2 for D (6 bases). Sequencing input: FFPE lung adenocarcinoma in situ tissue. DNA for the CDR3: TGTGCCAGCAGAGGCCGGGACTTGTACAATGAGCAGTTCTTC. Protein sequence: CASRGRDLYNEQFF.